Listed below are T cell receptor beta chains from one sample, sequenced in a study of cytomegalovirus exposure and HLA in healthy donors. Clones were sequenced by immunoSEQ multiplex PCR, and TCRdb holds only the in-frame ones, with some missing. The table shows 99,000 or so clones, with 60% to 80% occurring only once. Sequenced sample: PBMCs. Every receptor here comes from a man aged 60-69 years in good health and CMV-seropositive. The CDR3 runs from the conserved cysteine through the conserved F or W. The D gene is left open where the match is weak. Clone size is not always given. Where it is, it says once, few, many or a class for expanded clones.

clone size: -; J gene: TRBJ2-3; V gene: TRBV30; CDR3 length: 15; D gene: -; CDR3 DNA: TGTGCCTGGAGTGCAGCGACAGCTAGCACAGATACGCAGTATTTT; CDR3 protein: CAWSAATASTDTQYF
clone size: -; J gene: TRBJ2-7; V gene: TRBV5-8; CDR3 length: 12; D gene: -; CDR3 DNA: TGTGCCAGCAGCTTGCGCAGGGCCGAGCAGTACTTC; CDR3 protein: CASSLRRAEQYF
clone size: few; J gene: TRBJ2-1; V gene: TRBV7-9; CDR3 length: 12; D gene: -; CDR3 DNA: TGTGCCAGCAGCCCCCAGGGTAATGAGCAGTTCTTC; CDR3 protein: CASSPQGNEQFF
clone size: -; J gene: TRBJ2-7; V gene: TRBV11-2; CDR3 length: 17; D gene: TRBD1; CDR3 DNA: TGTGCCAGCAGCGAATTACAGGGGCCTAAAATTTCCTACGAGCAGTACTTC; CDR3 protein: CASSELQGPKISYEQYF
clone size: once; J gene: TRBJ2-5; V gene: TRBV5-1; CDR3 length: 16; D gene: TRBD2; CDR3 DNA: TGCGCCAGCAGCGACGGACTAGCGGGGGGGCAAGAGACCCAGTACTTC; CDR3 protein: CASSDGLAGGQETQYF
clone size: -; J gene: TRBJ1-2; V gene: TRBV7-9; CDR3 length: 15; D gene: -; CDR3 DNA: TGTGCCAGCAGCTTAGTAGGGGGGGCGCAAGGTGGCTACACCTTC; CDR3 protein: CASSLVGGAQGGYTF
clone size: -; J gene: TRBJ2-7; V gene: TRBV2; CDR3 length: 18; D gene: TRBD2; CDR3 DNA: TGTGCCAGCAGTGAAAACCCCCCTTTAGCGGGGGCCGCCTACGAGCAGTACTTC; CDR3 protein: CASSENPPLAGAAYEQYF
clone size: -; J gene: TRBJ2-7; V gene: TRBV11-2; CDR3 length: 13; D gene: -; CDR3 DNA: TGTGCCAGCGGTCAGGGGAGCTCCTACGAGCAGTACTTC; CDR3 protein: CASGQGSSYEQYF
clone size: few; J gene: TRBJ2-1; V gene: TRBV7-3; CDR3 length: 15; D gene: -; CDR3 DNA: TGTGCCAGCAGGTCCAGGGGTGCCCTGTACAATGAGCAGTTCTTC; CDR3 protein: CASRSRGALYNEQFF
clone size: -; J gene: TRBJ2-2; V gene: TRBV18; CDR3 length: 18; D gene: TRBD1; CDR3 DNA: TGTGCCAGCTCACCACCCCTGGGACAGGGGATGAACACCGGGGAGCTGTTTTTT; CDR3 protein: CASSPPLGQGMNTGELFF
clone size: -; J gene: TRBJ2-3; V gene: TRBV5-6; CDR3 length: 14; D gene: -; CDR3 DNA: TGTGCCAGCTTGGCTCTAGCTAACACAGATACGCAGTATTTT; CDR3 protein: CASLALANTDTQYF
clone size: once; J gene: TRBJ2-2; V gene: TRBV5-1; CDR3 length: 14; D gene: -; CDR3 DNA: TGCGCCAGCAGCTTGGGGACAGAGACCGGGGAGCTGTTTTTT; CDR3 protein: CASSLGTETGELFF
clone size: -; J gene: TRBJ2-1; V gene: TRBV5-1; CDR3 length: 17; D gene: TRBD1; CDR3 DNA: TGCGCCAGCAGCTTGCGGGGCGCGGGACAGGCCTACAATGAGCAGTTCTTC; CDR3 protein: CASSLRGAGQAYNEQFF
clone size: -; J gene: TRBJ2-7; V gene: TRBV5-1; CDR3 length: 12; D gene: -; CDR3 DNA: TGCGCCAGCAGCCCCCAGACCTACGAGCAGTACTTC; CDR3 protein: CASSPQTYEQYF
clone size: -; J gene: TRBJ2-3; V gene: TRBV7-7; CDR3 length: 15; D gene: TRBD2; CDR3 DNA: TGTGCCAGCAGCTTAGGGACTAGCGTCGCAGATACGCAGTATTTT; CDR3 protein: CASSLGTSVADTQYF
clone size: -; J gene: TRBJ2-5; V gene: TRBV19; CDR3 length: 14; D gene: -; CDR3 DNA: TGTGCCAGTAGTAAACAGGGTGGTTGGGAGACCCAGTACTTC; CDR3 protein: CASSKQGGWETQYF
clone size: -; J gene: TRBJ2-2; V gene: TRBV4-1; CDR3 length: 14; D gene: TRBD1; CDR3 DNA: TGCGCCAGCAGCCAGGACAGGGTTACCGGGGAGCTGTTTTTT; CDR3 protein: CASSQDRVTGELFF
clone size: -; J gene: TRBJ2-1; V gene: TRBV11-2; CDR3 length: 14; D gene: -; CDR3 DNA: TGTGCCAGCAGCTTCGATTCGGGTTTTGGTGAGCAGTTCTTC; CDR3 protein: CASSFDSGFGEQFF
clone size: -; J gene: TRBJ2-7; V gene: TRBV7-2; CDR3 length: 14; D gene: -; CDR3 DNA: TGTGCCAGCAGCTCTAACAGGGAAGCCTACGAGCAGTACTTC; CDR3 protein: CASSSNREAYEQYF
clone size: -; J gene: TRBJ1-5; V gene: TRBV28; CDR3 length: 18; D gene: TRBD1; CDR3 DNA: TGTGCCAGCAGGGCCGACAGGGGGCGCCGAGATAGCAATCAGCCCCAGCATTTT; CDR3 protein: CASRADRGRRDSNQPQHF
clone size: -; J gene: TRBJ1-1; V gene: TRBV7-8; CDR3 length: 14; D gene: -; CDR3 DNA: TGTGCCAGCAGCAGGGGCCGCCTCTCCGGTGAAGCTTTCTTT; CDR3 protein: CASSRGRLSGEAFF
clone size: -; J gene: TRBJ1-6; V gene: TRBV5-1; CDR3 length: 15; D gene: -; CDR3 DNA: TGCGCCAGCAGCTTGGTCCCAGACTCAAATTCACCCCTCCACTTT; CDR3 protein: CASSLVPDSNSPLHF
clone size: -; J gene: TRBJ2-3; V gene: TRBV7-2; CDR3 length: 15; D gene: TRBD1; CDR3 DNA: TGTGCCAGCAGCCTAAGGGGGCTACCCACAGATACGCAGTATTTT; CDR3 protein: CASSLRGLPTDTQYF
clone size: once; J gene: TRBJ1-1; V gene: TRBV28; CDR3 length: 15; D gene: -; CDR3 DNA: TGTGCCGCTACAGAAGGGGAACTGTATGGCACTGAAGCTTTCTTT; CDR3 protein: CAATEGELYGTEAFF
clone size: -; J gene: TRBJ2-7; V gene: TRBV5-1; CDR3 length: 13; D gene: -; CDR3 DNA: TGCGCCAGCAGCTTGTGGCTTTCTCAGGAGCAGTACTTC; CDR3 protein: CASSLWLSQEQYF
clone size: -; J gene: TRBJ2-3; V gene: TRBV7-7; CDR3 length: 15; D gene: TRBD1; CDR3 DNA: TGTGCCAGCAGCTTGGGGTCAGGGGGTACAGATACGCAGTATTTT; CDR3 protein: CASSLGSGGTDTQYF
clone size: -; J gene: TRBJ2-7; V gene: TRBV5-1; CDR3 length: 14; D gene: -; CDR3 DNA: TGCGCCAGCAGCTTGGTGGCGGATTCCTACGAGCAGTACTTC; CDR3 protein: CASSLVADSYEQYF
clone size: -; J gene: TRBJ1-2; V gene: TRBV27; CDR3 length: 15; D gene: -; CDR3 DNA: TGTGCCAGTAGGGTGGCGGGAGCGTCCAACTATGGCTACACCTTC; CDR3 protein: CASRVAGASNYGYTF
clone size: once; J gene: TRBJ2-3; V gene: TRBV7-9; CDR3 length: 16; D gene: -; CDR3 DNA: TGTGCCAGCAGCTTTAGCGGATCCGCTAGCACAGATACGCAGTATTTT; CDR3 protein: CASSFSGSASTDTQYF
clone size: -; J gene: TRBJ1-2; V gene: TRBV20-1; CDR3 length: 11; D gene: -; CDR3 DNA: TGCAGTGCTAGTTCAGGAAGTGGCTACACCTTC; CDR3 protein: CSASSGSGYTF
clone size: -; J gene: TRBJ2-7; V gene: TRBV5-4; CDR3 length: 14; D gene: TRBD1; CDR3 DNA: TGTGCCAGCAGTTATCGGGACAGGGGCTACGAGCAGTACTTC; CDR3 protein: CASSYRDRGYEQYF
clone size: -; J gene: TRBJ1-1; V gene: TRBV4-2; CDR3 length: 15; D gene: -; CDR3 DNA: TGTGCCAGCAGCCAAAATCAGGGTGTGGGCACTGAAGCTTTCTTT; CDR3 protein: CASSQNQGVGTEAFF
clone size: -; J gene: TRBJ1-6; V gene: TRBV18; CDR3 length: 14; D gene: -; CDR3 DNA: TGTGCCAGCTCCCCGGGACATCCTAATTCACCCCTCCACTTT; CDR3 protein: CASSPGHPNSPLHF
clone size: -; J gene: TRBJ2-1; V gene: TRBV5-1; CDR3 length: 17; D gene: TRBD2; CDR3 DNA: TGCGCCAGCAGCTTCACTAGCGGGGGTCCCCGGGGGGGAGAGCAGTTCTTC; CDR3 protein: CASSFTSGGPRGGEQFF
clone size: few; J gene: TRBJ1-1; V gene: TRBV18; CDR3 length: 15; D gene: -; CDR3 DNA: TGTGCCAGCTCACCAGGACAGATTATGAACACTGAAGCTTTCTTT; CDR3 protein: CASSPGQIMNTEAFF
clone size: -; J gene: TRBJ2-5; V gene: TRBV7-2; CDR3 length: 15; D gene: TRBD2; CDR3 DNA: TGTGCCAGCAGCTTACAGGTGGGGGGGCAAGAGACCCAGTACTTC; CDR3 protein: CASSLQVGGQETQYF
clone size: -; J gene: TRBJ2-1; V gene: TRBV27; CDR3 length: 16; D gene: TRBD2; CDR3 DNA: TGTGCCAGCAGCCGCCCACTAGCGGGGGCCCACAATGAGCAGTTCTTC; CDR3 protein: CASSRPLAGAHNEQFF
clone size: -; J gene: TRBJ1-6; V gene: TRBV5-1; CDR3 length: 14; D gene: TRBD1; CDR3 DNA: TGCGCCAGCAGCTCCACAGGGGGCGAATCACCCCTCCACTTT; CDR3 protein: CASSSTGGESPLHF
clone size: -; J gene: TRBJ2-3; V gene: TRBV7-2; CDR3 length: 15; D gene: TRBD1; CDR3 DNA: TGTGCCAGCAGGCTGCCGGGACAGGGCCCAGATACGCAGTATTTT; CDR3 protein: CASRLPGQGPDTQYF
clone size: -; J gene: TRBJ1-4; V gene: TRBV5-6; CDR3 length: 15; D gene: TRBD1; CDR3 DNA: TGTGCCAGCAGCTATTTACAGGGGGCGCGTGAAAAACTGTTTTTT; CDR3 protein: CASSYLQGAREKLFF
clone size: -; J gene: TRBJ1-4; V gene: TRBV5-1; CDR3 length: 17; D gene: TRBD1; CDR3 DNA: TGCGCCAGCAGCTTGGCTAAATTACAGGGGATAAGTGAAAAACTGTTTTTT; CDR3 protein: CASSLAKLQGISEKLFF
clone size: -; J gene: TRBJ1-1; V gene: TRBV30; CDR3 length: 12; D gene: -; CDR3 DNA: TGTGCCCAATGGCGGGGGAGAACTGAAGCTTTCTTT; CDR3 protein: CAQWRGRTEAFF
clone size: -; J gene: TRBJ2-5; V gene: TRBV20-1; CDR3 length: 11; D gene: -; CDR3 DNA: TGCAGTGCTCCCCTCGGAGAGACCCAGTACTTC; CDR3 protein: CSAPLGETQYF
clone size: -; J gene: TRBJ2-2; V gene: TRBV11-2; CDR3 length: 15; D gene: -; CDR3 DNA: TGTGCCAGCAGCCCCGGACAGTTGAACACCGGGGAGCTGTTTTTT; CDR3 protein: CASSPGQLNTGELFF
clone size: -; J gene: TRBJ2-5; V gene: TRBV5-4; CDR3 length: 15; D gene: -; CDR3 DNA: TGTGCCAGCAGCCCAGAAGTGAACACCCAAGAGACCCAGTACTTC; CDR3 protein: CASSPEVNTQETQYF
clone size: -; J gene: TRBJ1-5; V gene: TRBV11-2; CDR3 length: 14; D gene: -; CDR3 DNA: TGTGCCAGCAGCTTAGATCGGGGAGGAGAGCCCCAGCATTTT; CDR3 protein: CASSLDRGGEPQHF
clone size: -; J gene: TRBJ1-2; V gene: TRBV19; CDR3 length: 19; D gene: TRBD1; CDR3 DNA: TGTGCCAGTAGTTCTCCCCCCGGGACAGGCGCCATGAAGAGCTATGGCTACACCTTC; CDR3 protein: CASSSPPGTGAMKSYGYTF
clone size: -; J gene: TRBJ1-1; V gene: TRBV18; CDR3 length: 14; D gene: -; CDR3 DNA: TGTGCCAGCTCACCTTCTGTGGATTCAGGTGAAGCTTTCTTT; CDR3 protein: CASSPSVDSGEAFF